Below, one T cell receptor beta chain is given with its context. TCRdb ran MiXCR on the 5' RACE reads and lists one entry per CDR3 protein. The sample comprises 86,000 or so distinct CDR3 sequences, more than 13% of which are singletons, and around 3.3% rests with the top ten. The sample originates from a study of early T cells in non-severe SARS-CoV-2 infection. CDR3 length: 15 residues. Trimming took off 3 bases at V and 1 base at J, with 9 bases between the two ends. Sequences were obtained from whole blood. The receptor was derived from an adult who was a healthcare worker with PCR-confirmed SARS-CoV-2 infection or an uninfected control (not recorded which). The chain joins TRBV12-3 or TRBV12-4 to TRBJ2-2; D is possibly TRBD1 (6 bases). CDR3 region: CASSLHRENTGELFF. In DNA form, the CDR3 reads TGTGCCAGCAGTTTGCACAGGGAGAACACCGGGGAGCTGTTTTTT.